This TCR beta chain was documented in a study of T cells in Graves' hyperthyroidism and ophthalmopathy. Authors of the study amplified TCR beta CDR3 regions from RNA transcripts. The primer set for the first-round RT-PCR of the TCR CDR3 was HTBI. Each CDR3 protein is one row after TCRdb ran MiXCR on the multiplex PCR reads. This sample yields hundreds of thousands of distinct CDR3 sequences, of which 16% are seen a single time; about 17% belongs to the top ten. Graves' hyperthyroidism was deemed stable given no ophthalmopathy progression within 18 months. Out of 8.5 to 10 ml of fresh peripheral blood came the PBMCs. This clonotype has only a few counts. Its antigen is not known. Germline CDR1 reads SGHRS; CDR2 reads YFSETQ. The CDR3 runs 14 residues. V lost 4 bases to trimming and J lost 5 bases; unmatched junction nucleotides: 8. General study results and limits: The model forecast ophthalmopathy, anticipating it by a median around 6.5 months before onset. Peripheral blood also featured most of the thyroid clonotypes expanded above 0.001.

The receptor's source is a woman under 30 with Graves' hyperthyroidism. V and J are TRBV5-1 and TRBJ2-5; 7 positions match TRBD1. Sample: blood. CDR3 residues: CASSMGDRAETQYF. Here the CDR3 DNA reads TGCGCCAGCAGCATGGGCGACAGGGCGGAGACCCAGTACTTC.